These T cell receptor beta chains were read from a single sample in a study of CD8 T cells in ankylosing spondylitis. TCRdb passed the 5' RACE reads through MiXCR, listing each CDR3 protein once. The sample has under 250,000 distinct CDR3 sequences, 30% to 35% seen once. The sequenced sample was blood, either unsorted or a sorted T cell fraction (not recorded which). The receptors stem from a male donor with ankylosing spondylitis or in good health (not recorded which). Both conserved end residues are part of each CDR3. The D gene is left open where the match is weak. Rows give clone size only sometimes, using once, few, many, or a class for an expanded clone.

cdr3_aa: CSARDWTGGVGDTQYF
cdr3_nt: TGCAGTGCTAGAGATTGGACAGGGGGCGTTGGAGATACGCAGTATTTT
d_call: TRBD1
j_call: TRBJ2-3
v_call: TRBV20-1
clone_size: .

cdr3_aa: CATSRDLDLGRVNQPQHF
cdr3_nt: TGTGCCACCAGCAGAGATCTGGACTTAGGCAGGGTTAATCAGCCCCAGCATTTT
d_call: .
j_call: TRBJ1-5
v_call: TRBV15
clone_size: .

cdr3_aa: CASSFAGGGYEQYF
cdr3_nt: TGTGCCAGCAGTTTCGCTGGCGGAGGCTACGAGCAGTACTTC
d_call: .
j_call: TRBJ2-7
v_call: TRBV12-3/TRBV12-4
clone_size: few

cdr3_aa: CASTPRAGNTIYF
cdr3_nt: TGTGCCAGCACTCCCAGGGCTGGAAACACCATATATTTT
d_call: .
j_call: TRBJ1-3
v_call: TRBV27
clone_size: .

cdr3_aa: CASSFGSGGEQFF
cdr3_nt: TGTGCCAGCAGCTTCGGGTCCGGAGGTGAGCAGTTCTTC
d_call: .
j_call: TRBJ2-1
v_call: TRBV7-8
clone_size: .

cdr3_aa: CSVEGKATGEIYGYTF
cdr3_nt: TGCAGCGTTGAAGGGAAAGCGACAGGTGAAATCTATGGCTACACCTTC
d_call: .
j_call: TRBJ1-2
v_call: TRBV29-1
clone_size: .

cdr3_aa: CASSYPGTGGEQFF
cdr3_nt: TGTGCCAGCAGTTACCCCGGGACAGGAGGTGAGCAGTTCTTC
d_call: TRBD1
j_call: TRBJ2-1
v_call: TRBV6-5
clone_size: few

cdr3_aa: CASSYGVRRGEQFF
cdr3_nt: TGTGCCAGCAGTTACGGTGTGAGGAGGGGGGAGCAGTTCTTC
d_call: .
j_call: TRBJ2-1
v_call: TRBV6-2/TRBV6-3
clone_size: .

cdr3_aa: CASSYSNRGSGGARTGELFF
cdr3_nt: TGTGCCAGCAGTTACTCGAATCGTGGTAGCGGGGGGGCCCGGACCGGGGAGCTGTTTTTT
d_call: TRBD2
j_call: TRBJ2-2
v_call: TRBV6-2/TRBV6-3
clone_size: .

cdr3_aa: CASSPSTSYEQYF
cdr3_nt: TGTGCCAGCAGTCCCTCGACATCCTACGAGCAGTACTTC
d_call: .
j_call: TRBJ2-7
v_call: TRBV12-3/TRBV12-4
clone_size: few

cdr3_aa: CASSPRTGAGSSYNEQFF
cdr3_nt: TGTGCCAGCAGCCCAAGGACAGGGGCGGGAAGCTCCTACAATGAGCAGTTCTTC
d_call: TRBD1
j_call: TRBJ2-1
v_call: TRBV14
clone_size: .

cdr3_aa: CSAIRGDYGYTF
cdr3_nt: TGCAGTGCTATAAGGGGGGACTATGGCTACACCTTC
d_call: .
j_call: TRBJ1-2
v_call: TRBV20-1
clone_size: few

cdr3_aa: CASSYFDSFYGYTF
cdr3_nt: TGTGCCAGCAGTTACTTCGACAGTTTCTATGGCTACACCTTC
d_call: .
j_call: TRBJ1-2
v_call: TRBV6-5
clone_size: .

cdr3_aa: CSVGKGTDTQYF
cdr3_nt: TGCAGCGTTGGGAAAGGGACAGATACGCAGTATTTT
d_call: .
j_call: TRBJ2-3
v_call: TRBV29-1
clone_size: .

cdr3_aa: CSAGRDRENTGELFF
cdr3_nt: TGCAGTGCGGGACGGGACAGGGAAAACACCGGGGAGCTGTTTTTT
d_call: TRBD1
j_call: TRBJ2-2
v_call: TRBV20-1
clone_size: once

cdr3_aa: CASSEGWEETQYF
cdr3_nt: TGCGCCAGCAGTGAAGGTTGGGAGGAGACCCAGTACTTC
d_call: .
j_call: TRBJ2-5
v_call: TRBV10-2
clone_size: .